Below are 12 T cell receptor beta chains sequenced from a single sample in a study of cytomegalovirus exposure and HLA in healthy donors. The assay was immunoSEQ multiplex PCR, and TCRdb's table has in-frame clones only and misses some. Counted here are about 150,000 clones, 75% to 90% occurring once; the ten biggest clones make up about 6.7%. Sequencing input: PBMCs. All receptors come from a woman aged 25 to 39 in good health and CMV-seropositive.

This chain uses TRBV19 with TRBJ2-7; 8 positions agree with TRBD1. CDR1 is LNHDA, CDR2 SQIVND, per germline (reference sequence). V shed 5 bases, J shed 0 bases, and the junction held 3 bases outside the gene matches. The length of the CDR3 is 14 residues. The CDR3 DNA follows: TGTGCCAGTAGTGCCGGGACAGGCTCCTACGAGCAGTACTTC. Translation: CASSAGTGSYEQYF. The full variable domain, rest sourced from reference TRBV19 and TRBJ2-7, is DGGITQSPKYLFRKEGQNVTLSCEQNLNHDAMYWYRQDPGQGLRLIYYSQIVNDFQKGDIAEGYSVSREKKESFPLTVTSAQKNPTAFYLCASSAGTGSYEQYFGPGTRLTVT.

V gene TRBV2 combines with J gene TRBJ1-5; D unresolved. V lost 4 bases, J lost 1 base, and 5 bases lay in between. The CDR3 consists of 13 residues. Germline assignment: CDR1 SNHLY and CDR2 FYNNEI. CDR3 sequence reads: CASSVQSNQPQHF. The DNA of the CDR3 is TGTGCCAGCAGTGTTCAGAGCAATCAGCCCCAGCATTTT.

The CDR3 sequence is CASSPLTQRGLAKNIQYF. The CDR3, as DNA: TGTGCCAGCTCACCACTTACCCAGCGGGGCCTAGCCAAAAACATTCAGTACTTC. The gene calls are TRBV18 and TRBJ2-4; 7 bases align to TRBD2. This CDR3 contains 18 residues. The germline gives CDR1 KGHSH, CDR2 LQKENI. J lost 0 bases, V lost 1 base, and 9 bases had no gene match.

The V call is TRBV28, the J call TRBJ2-7; D is unresolved. The germline V gene has CDR1 MDHEN and CDR2 SYDVKM. Trimming removed 7 bases from V and 4 bases from J, with 11 bases in between. This CDR3 is built from 12 residues. This chain's CDR3 is CASKASGYEQYF. The DNA of the CDR3 is TGTGCCAGCAAAGCCTCGGGTTACGAGCAGTACTTC.

In its sample, this clone ranks as medium-sized (0.01 to 0.1%). The chain employs TRBV4-2 and TRBJ2-3; 9 nucleotides agree with TRBD2. The V segment lost 1 base and the J segment 4 bases; nucleotides outside the gene matches: 3. The germline CDR1 and CDR2 sequences are LGHNA and YNFKEQ. This CDR3 is 15 amino acids long. CDR3 in amino acids: CASSQGGGGADTQYF. For the CDR3, the DNA is TGTGCCAGCAGCCAAGGAGGCGGGGGGGCAGATACGCAGTATTTT.

The chain links TRBV5-1 to TRBJ1-5; D perhaps matches TRBD1 (6 bases). With 0 bases removed from V and 7 bases from J, the gap between germline ends came to 20 bases. The CDR3 is 17 residues long. CDR1 is SGHRS and CDR2 is YFSETQ in the germline V gene. CDR3: CASSLGGPGGTGQPQHF. The CDR3 DNA sequence: TGCGCCAGCAGCTTGGGGGGGCCGGGGGGCACTGGGCAGCCCCAGCATTTT.

V is TRBV29-1 and J is TRBJ1-1, with a possible D match to TRBD1 (5 bases). V was trimmed by 8 bases and J by 1 base, leaving 20 bases between them. The CDR3 length is 15 residues. Germline V gene sequence: CDR1 SQVTM, CDR2 ANQGSEA. The CDR3 loop reads CSYAYGGLGNTEAFF. DNA of the CDR3: TGCAGCTACGCCTATGGGGGACTCGGGAACACTGAAGCTTTCTTT.

This sequence joins TRBV28 and TRBJ2-1; D unresolved. Germline assignment: CDR1 MDHEN and CDR2 SYDVKM. Trimming removed 2 bases from V and 7 bases from J, with 6 bases in between. CDR3 length equals 12 residues. As DNA, the CDR3 is TGTGCCAGCAGTTTAAGAGCGAATGAGCAGTTCTTC. It codes for CASSLRANEQFF.

The chain links TRBV4-1 to TRBJ2-1; possible D gene TRBD1, 6 bases. The CDR3 extends over 14 amino acids. Trimming removed 5 bases at V and 3 bases at J, with 11 bases between. The V gene's germline CDR1 is MGHRA and CDR2 YSYEKL. CDR3: CASSSDRIYNEQFF. The CDR3 nucleotides read TGCGCCAGCAGCTCGGACAGAATCTACAATGAGCAGTTCTTC.

This sequence joins TRBV28 and TRBJ2-3; 10 bases match TRBD2. The CDR3 has 19 amino acids. CDR1 is MDHEN, CDR2 SYDVKM, per germline. With 6 bases clipped from V and 1 base from J, the junction kept 16 bases outside the gene matches. This CDR3 is CASSSLLGSGLAGTDTQYF. CDR3 nucleotides: TGTGCCAGCAGCTCTCTCCTAGGGAGCGGACTAGCGGGCACAGATACGCAGTATTTT.

This chain uses TRBV14 with TRBJ2-7; 13 bases align to TRBD2. This CDR3 has 15 residues. Germline V lookup: CDR1 SGHDN, CDR2 FVKESK. V lost 4 bases and J lost 4; bases outside the gene matches: 4. For the CDR3, the DNA is TGTGCCAGCAGCCTCGGACTAGCGGGAGTATACGAGCAGTACTTC. This gives the protein CASSLGLAGVYEQYF.

The chain couples TRBV5-6 to TRBJ2-7; tentative D call: TRBD1 (5 bases). The V and J ends lost 4 bases and 3 bases respectively, with 14 bases between them. Germline lookup yields CDR1 SGHDT and CDR2 YYEEEE. CDR3 length equals 14 residues. CDR3 DNA sequence: TGTGCCAGCAGCCCCGGAAAGGGGAACTACGAGCAGTACTTC. Protein: CASSPGKGNYEQYF.